This T cell receptor beta chain derives from a study of T cells in Graves' hyperthyroidism and ophthalmopathy. V was trimmed by 1 base and J by 2 bases, leaving 14 bases between them. The CDR3 contains 16 residues. Germline lookup yields CDR1 MNHNS and CDR2 SASEGT. RNA transcripts served as the template for amplifying TCR beta CDR3 regions. First-round RT-PCR with HTBI primers amplified the TCR CDR3 region. In TCRdb, the multiplex PCR reads were re-called with MiXCR into one record per CDR3 protein. Of hundreds of thousands of distinct CDR3 sequences listed, 18% are singletons. This clonotype was recorded only once.

The sequence derives from a woman between 45 and 60 years old with Graves' hyperthyroidism that later progressed to Graves' ophthalmopathy. The chain employs TRBV6-1 and TRBJ2-5; perhaps TRBD2 as D (6 bases). Sequencing was carried out using blood. The CDR3 bases are TGTGCCAGCAGTGAAGGTATCAGCGGGCTGCAAGAGACCCAGTACTTC. Its protein is CASSEGISGLQETQYF.